These 13 T cell receptor beta chains share one sample of origin, sequenced in a study of blood T cell repertoires in COVID-19. Produced via immunoSEQ multiplex PCR; TCRdb's table is partial and in-frame only. The repertoire includes more than 85,000 clones, approximately 80% of them detected once, and 9.5% to 10% sits in the top ten. Material for sequencing was peripheral blood. Every receptor here comes from a man in his sixties with active or convalescent COVID-19.

The genes are TRBV6-6 and TRBJ1-4; a weak D match, TRBD1 (5 bases). This CDR3 spans 13 amino acids. Germline CDR1 and CDR2: MNHNY and SVGAGI (reference sequence). V lost 2 bases to trimming and J lost 14 bases, with 15 bases between them. CDR3 coding DNA: TGTGCCAGCAGTTACCGACAGTCAAACGGGCTGTTTTTT. Translated, it gives CASSYRQSNGLFF.

In its sample, this clone was seen a few times. The chain has TRBV27 and TRBJ2-1; D possibly corresponds to TRBD2 (6 bases). Germline loops: CDR1 MNHEY, CDR2 SMNVEV (reference sequence). V lost 5 bases and J lost 6, with 17 bases in between. The CDR3 spans 15 residues. The CDR3 DNA is TGTGCCAGCAGTACGGGACTCCCAGGGCTCAATGAGCAGTTCTTC. It codes for CASSTGLPGLNEQFF.

The V call is TRBV28, the J call TRBJ1-1; maybe TRBD1 (6 bases). V lost 8 bases and J lost 1, with 20 bases in between. The CDR3 is 16 residues long. The germline gives CDR1 MDHEN, CDR2 SYDVKM. In DNA, the CDR3 is TGTGCCAGCCAATCGATTCTGGGGGCGGGGAACACTGAAGCTTTCTTT. Translated, it gives CASQSILGAGNTEAFF. Using reference TRBV28 and TRBJ1-1 for the parts outside the CDR3, the full variable domain is DVKVTQSSRYLVKRTGEKVFLECVQDMDHENMFWYRQDPGLGLRLIYFSYDVKMKEKGDIPEGYSVSREKKERFSLILESASTNQTSMYLCASQSILGAGNTEAFFGQGTRLTVV.

The V and J genes are TRBV18 and TRBJ1-1, with D possibly being TRBD1 (5 bases). Germline lookup yields CDR1 KGHSH and CDR2 LQKENI. This CDR3 comprises 13 residues. V was clipped by 2 bases and J by 11 bases, with 15 bases between them. The CDR3 coding sequence is TGTGCCAGCTCACCAGTCTGGGGGGAGATGGCTTTCTTT. It specifies CASSPVWGEMAFF.

This chain joins TRBV18 and TRBJ1-1; D uncertain. Trimming stripped 5 bases from V and 1 base from J, with 8 bases between. The CDR3 is made up of 13 amino acids. Germline V gene data show CDR1 as KGHSH and CDR2 as LQKENI. CDR3 DNA sequence: TGTGCCAGCTCATCGTCCCGGAACACTGAAGCTTTCTTT. It is translated as CASSSSRNTEAFF.

The CDR3 reads CASSSGNTGELFF. In DNA form, the CDR3 reads TGTGCCAGCAGTAGCGGGAACACCGGGGAGCTGTTTTTT. The V and J genes are TRBV6-4 and TRBJ2-2; tentatively, D is TRBD2 (5 bases). Trimming cost V 5 bases and J 1 base, with 5 bases left between them. The CDR3 runs to 13 residues. Germline assignment: CDR1 MRHNA and CDR2 SNTAGT.

V usage is TRBV6-2 or TRBV6-3 and J usage is TRBJ2-7, with TRBD1 matching 7 bases. Germline V gene data show CDR1 as MNHEY and CDR2 as SVGEGT. V shed 0 bases and J 0 bases; nucleotides not matched to a gene: 2. The CDR3 runs 15 residues. The DNA of the CDR3 is TGTGCCAGCAGTTACTCGACAGGGAGCTCCTACGAGCAGTACGTC. It is translated as CASSYSTGSSYEQYV.

The J gene is TRBJ2-7, the V gene TRBV19, with 14 nucleotides matching TRBD2. The length of the CDR3 is 17 residues. The trim removed 3 bases at V and 1 base at J, leaving 5 bases unmatched. Germline CDR1 reads LNHDA; CDR2 reads SQIVND (reference sequence). Here the CDR3 DNA reads TGTGCCAGTAGTATGGGACTAGCGGGAGTCCCATCCTACGAGCAGTACTTC. Translating gives CASSMGLAGVPSYEQYF.

This clone was found a few times. The rearrangement joins TRBV4-1 to TRBJ2-7; 10 bases map to TRBD2. The V gene's germline CDR1 is MGHRA and CDR2 YSYEKL. V lost 1 base, J lost 2 bases, and 2 bases stayed unmatched. CDR3 length equals 15 residues. The CDR3 DNA reads TGCGCCAGCAGCCAAGGCCTAGCGGGGGCCTACGAGCAGTACGTC. Its translation is CASSQGLAGAYEQYV.

The genes are TRBV6-5 and TRBJ1-1; tentatively, D is TRBD1 (5 bases). The CDR3 spans 13 residues. The germline V and J ends were trimmed by 6 bases and 1 base, with 9 bases remaining between them. Looked up from germline, CDR1 is MNHEY and CDR2 is SVGAGI. The CDR3 DNA reads TGTGCCAGCAGGAAACAGGCGAACACTGAAGCTTTCTTT. It specifies CASRKQANTEAFF.

The chain carries TRBV19 and TRBJ1-2; D gene uncertain. CDR1 and CDR2 from the germline V gene are LNHDA and SQIVND (reference sequence). Deletions cut 9 bases from V and 6 bases from J, with 17 bases between. The CDR3 runs to 13 residues. DNA of the CDR3: TGTGCCAGCAGACCCCGGGAGAATAATGGCTACACCTTC. Encoded protein: CASRPRENNGYTF.

In this sample, this clone turned up a few times. The rearrangement uses TRBV27 and TRBJ1-3; TRBD1 aligns across 9 bases. This CDR3 has 13 residues. Germline CDR1 reads MNHEY; CDR2 reads SMNVEV (reference sequence). With V trimmed by 8 bases and J by 2 bases, 1 base remained unmatched. Written as DNA, the CDR3 is TGTGCCAGCTGGGACAGGGCTGGAAACACCATATATTTT. Translation: CASWDRAGNTIYF.

The chain recombines TRBV7-9 with TRBJ1-4; D remains unclear. The germline V and J ends were trimmed by 4 bases and 8 bases, with 20 bases remaining between them. The CDR3 is 16 residues long. Germline V lookup: CDR1 SEHNR, CDR2 FQNEAQ (reference sequence). The CDR3 here is CASSYLTRFLQEKLFF. For the CDR3, the DNA is TGTGCCAGCAGCTACCTGACACGCTTTTTGCAGGAAAAACTGTTTTTT.